This paragraph covers one T cell receptor beta chain sequence. The antigen is not known. The entry originates in a study of siplizumab effects on memory and regulatory T cells. Findings and limits, study-wide: To unstimulated subsets, only a minor fraction of alloreactive clones could be mapped. Siplizumab significantly reduced alloreactive sequences traceable to unstimulated CD4+ memory cells.

This CDR3 region has 16 residues. Per germline, CDR1 MNHNY and CDR2 SVGAGI (reference sequence). With 2 bases clipped from V and 7 bases from J, the junction kept 11 bases outside the gene matches. TCRdb's copy holds only in-frame clones and misses some; the assay was immunoSEQ multiplex PCR. Of 90,000 to 120,000 clones in the sample, 92% were seen once. The gene calls are TRBV6-6 and TRBJ1-5; 7 positions match TRBD1. The receptor was isolated from a human donor in good health. Sequencing was performed on Tregs sorted from blood. This CDR3 is CASSYEAGGRKQPQHF. The CDR3 DNA follows: TGTGCCAGCAGTTACGAGGCAGGGGGAAGAAAGCAGCCCCAGCATTTT.